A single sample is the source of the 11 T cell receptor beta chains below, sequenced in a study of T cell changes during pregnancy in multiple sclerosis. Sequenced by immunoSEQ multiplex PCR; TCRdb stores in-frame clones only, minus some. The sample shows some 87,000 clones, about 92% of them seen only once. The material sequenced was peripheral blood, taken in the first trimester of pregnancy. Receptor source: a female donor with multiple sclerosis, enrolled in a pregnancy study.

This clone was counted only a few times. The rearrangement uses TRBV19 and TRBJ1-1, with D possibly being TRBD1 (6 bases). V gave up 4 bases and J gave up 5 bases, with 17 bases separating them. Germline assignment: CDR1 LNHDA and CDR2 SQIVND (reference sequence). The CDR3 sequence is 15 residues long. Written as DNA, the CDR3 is TGTGCCAGTAGTACCGTAGTTTGGGGGCCAACTGAAGCTTTCTTT. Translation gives CASSTVVWGPTEAFF. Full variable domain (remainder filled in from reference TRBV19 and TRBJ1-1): DGGITQSPKYLFRKEGQNVTLSCEQNLNHDAMYWYRQDPGQGLRLIYYSQIVNDFQKGDIAEGYSVSREKKESFPLTVTSAQKNPTAFYLCASSTVVWGPTEAFFGQGTRLTVV.

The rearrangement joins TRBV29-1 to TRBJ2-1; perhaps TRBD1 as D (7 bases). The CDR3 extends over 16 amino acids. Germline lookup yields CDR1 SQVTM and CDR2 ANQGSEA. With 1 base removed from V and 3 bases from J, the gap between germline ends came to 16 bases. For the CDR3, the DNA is TGCAGCGTTGAAGGCGGGGACAGTCCTCGCTACAATGAGCAGTTCTTC. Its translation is CSVEGGDSPRYNEQFF.

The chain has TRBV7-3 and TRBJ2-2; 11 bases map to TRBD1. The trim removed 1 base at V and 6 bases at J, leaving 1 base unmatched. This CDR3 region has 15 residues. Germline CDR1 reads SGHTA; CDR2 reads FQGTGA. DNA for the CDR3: TGTGCCAGCAGCTTAAAGGGACAGGGGGCCGGGGAGCTGTTTTTT. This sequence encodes CASSLKGQGAGELFF. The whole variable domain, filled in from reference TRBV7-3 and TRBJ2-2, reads GAGVSQTPSNKVTEKGKYVELRCDPISGHTALYWYRQSLGQGPEFLIYFQGTGAADDSGLPNDRFFAVRPEGSVSTLKIQRTERGDSAVYLCASSLKGQGAGELFFGEGSRLTVL.

CDR3 DNA: TGTGCCAGCAGCGCGGGACTAGCGGGTACCTACGAGCAGTACTTC. Encoded protein: CASSAGLAGTYEQYF. The rearrangement uses TRBV7-9 and TRBJ2-7; 12 nucleotides agree with TRBD2. This CDR3 is 15 amino acids long. Germline V CDR1 and CDR2: SEHNR, FQNEAQ (reference sequence). V was pared by 5 bases and J by 2 bases, with 4 bases of the junction left unmatched.

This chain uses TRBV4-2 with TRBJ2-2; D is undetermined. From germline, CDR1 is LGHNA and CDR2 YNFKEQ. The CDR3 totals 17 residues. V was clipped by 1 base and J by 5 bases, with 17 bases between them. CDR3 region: CASSQAGVSAGTGELFF. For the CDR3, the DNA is TGTGCCAGCAGCCAAGCAGGCGTGTCGGCTGGGACCGGGGAGCTGTTTTTT.

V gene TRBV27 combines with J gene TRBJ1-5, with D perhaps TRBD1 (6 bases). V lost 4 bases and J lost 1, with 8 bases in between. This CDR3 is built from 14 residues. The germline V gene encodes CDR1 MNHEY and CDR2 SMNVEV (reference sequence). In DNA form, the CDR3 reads TGTGCCAGCAGTTCACAGGGAAGCAATCAGCCCCAGCATTTT. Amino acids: CASSSQGSNQPQHF.

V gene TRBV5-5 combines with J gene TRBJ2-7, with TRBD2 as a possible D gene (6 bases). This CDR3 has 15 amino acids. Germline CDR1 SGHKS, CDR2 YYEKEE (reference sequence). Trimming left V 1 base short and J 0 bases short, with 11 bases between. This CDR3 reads CASSLFAGPSYEQYF. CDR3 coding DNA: TGTGCCAGCAGCTTGTTCGCGGGGCCCTCCTACGAGCAGTACTTC.

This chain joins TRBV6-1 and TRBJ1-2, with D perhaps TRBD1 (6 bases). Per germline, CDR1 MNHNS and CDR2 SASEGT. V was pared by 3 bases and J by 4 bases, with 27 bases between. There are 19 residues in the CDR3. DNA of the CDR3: TGTGCCAGCAGTGAGACCTTAGACAGGAATAAGGGGCCACTCTATGGCTACACCTTC. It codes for CASSETLDRNKGPLYGYTF.

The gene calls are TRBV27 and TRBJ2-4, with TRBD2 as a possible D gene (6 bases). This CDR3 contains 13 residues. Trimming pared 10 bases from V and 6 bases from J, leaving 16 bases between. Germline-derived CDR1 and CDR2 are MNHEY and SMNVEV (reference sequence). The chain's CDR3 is CATREDATNIQYF. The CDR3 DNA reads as TGTGCCACCAGGGAGGATGCGACAAACATTCAGTACTTC.

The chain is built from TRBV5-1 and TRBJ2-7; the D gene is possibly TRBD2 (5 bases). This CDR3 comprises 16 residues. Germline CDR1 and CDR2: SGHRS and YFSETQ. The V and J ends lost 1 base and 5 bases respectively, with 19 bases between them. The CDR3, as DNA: TGCGCCAGCAGCTTGAGTATAGGACTCCGTATAAACGAGCAGTACTTC. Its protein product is CASSLSIGLRINEQYF.

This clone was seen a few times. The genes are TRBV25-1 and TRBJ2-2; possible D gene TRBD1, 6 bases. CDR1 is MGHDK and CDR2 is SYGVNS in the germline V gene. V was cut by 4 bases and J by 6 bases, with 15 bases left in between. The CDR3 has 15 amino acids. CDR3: CASSGFVGASGELFF. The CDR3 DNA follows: TGTGCCAGCAGTGGGTTTGTGGGGGCGTCCGGGGAGCTGTTTTTT.